A selection of T cell receptor beta chains follows, all from one sample in a study of T-cell memory formation after mild COVID-19. TCRdb used MiXCR to reprocess the 5' RACE reads, holding one entry per CDR3 protein. Of 140,000 or so distinct CDR3 sequences in the sample, around 5.8% are singletons; the top ten hold around 1.9%. The sequenced sample consisted of PBMCs or a T cell subset sorted from them (not recorded which). Receptors were obtained from an adult woman who had mild COVID-19 (a few samples of this study predate the infection). Cell type and time point are not known. Both conserved end residues are part of each CDR3. The size of a clone is reported for some rows only, either as once, few or many, or as a class for expanded clones.

V gene: TRBV7-9
clone size: many
CDR3 protein: CASSFRGSYNEQFF

V gene: TRBV6-5
clone size: NA
CDR3 protein: CASSSLGHYGSGANVLTF

V gene: TRBV20-1
clone size: NA
CDR3 protein: CSARDGRGPYNEQFF

V gene: TRBV3-1
clone size: few
CDR3 protein: CASSHPVHHNNEQFF

V gene: TRBV12-3/TRBV12-4
clone size: many
CDR3 protein: CASSFGQGVFGETQYF

V gene: TRBV27
clone size: many
CDR3 protein: CASSFRTNFVAGELFF

V gene: TRBV5-1
clone size: NA
CDR3 protein: CASFLGPGLTPYEQYF

V gene: TRBV7-9
clone size: NA
CDR3 protein: CASSLSGGYNSPLHF

V gene: TRBV9
clone size: NA
CDR3 protein: CASSTDGTLPQETQYF

V gene: TRBV24-1
clone size: few
CDR3 protein: CATSDSGQVNEGYTF

V gene: TRBV7-2
clone size: few
CDR3 protein: CASSLSFRNTEAFF

V gene: TRBV24-1
clone size: many
CDR3 protein: CATSLAGGSDTQYF